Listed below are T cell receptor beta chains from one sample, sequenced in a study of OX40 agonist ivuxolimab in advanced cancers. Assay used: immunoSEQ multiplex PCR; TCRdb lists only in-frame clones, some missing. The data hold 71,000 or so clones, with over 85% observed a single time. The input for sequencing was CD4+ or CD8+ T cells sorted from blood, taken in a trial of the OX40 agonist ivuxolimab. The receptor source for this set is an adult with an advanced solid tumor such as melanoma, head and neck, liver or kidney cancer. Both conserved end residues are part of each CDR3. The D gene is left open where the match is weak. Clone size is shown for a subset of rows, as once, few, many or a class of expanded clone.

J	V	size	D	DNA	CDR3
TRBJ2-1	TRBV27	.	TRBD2	TGTGCCAGCAGAGGGAGCGGGGCATACAATGAGCAGTTCTTC	CASRGSGAYNEQFF
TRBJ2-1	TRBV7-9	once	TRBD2	TGTGCCAGCAGCCAAACAATTAGCGGGAGGGCCGACAATGAGCAGTTCTTC	CASSQTISGRADNEQFF
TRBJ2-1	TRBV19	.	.	TGTGCCAGTAGTATTTCTCCCCACGCCGGGGATGAGCAGTTCTTC	CASSISPHAGDEQFF
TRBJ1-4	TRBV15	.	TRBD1	TGTGCCACCCGGGGGCGACAGGGGAATGAAAAACTGTTTTTT	CATRGRQGNEKLFF
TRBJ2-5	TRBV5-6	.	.	TGTGCCAGCAGTTTCTCCCACGGGGGTTGGGGGGAGACCCAGTACTTC	CASSFSHGGWGETQYF
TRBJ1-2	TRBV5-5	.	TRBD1	TGTGCCAGCAGCTCGGGACAGAAGGACTATGGCTACACCTTC	CASSSGQKDYGYTF
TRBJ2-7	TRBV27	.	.	TGTGCCAGCAGTTTAGGGGGGCTAGCGGAGAGCTCCTACGAGCAGTACTTC	CASSLGGLAESSYEQYF
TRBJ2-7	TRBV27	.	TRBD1	TGTGCCAGCAGAACGGGACAGGGGTTGAACGAGCAGTACTTC	CASRTGQGLNEQYF
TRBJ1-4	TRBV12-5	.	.	TGTGCTAGTGGTTTGGCTGTCGAGGGTGAAAAACTGTTTTTT	CASGLAVEGEKLFF
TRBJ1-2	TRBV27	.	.	TGTGCCAGCAGTTTTAAGGCGGGGTGGGGCTACACCTTC	CASSFKAGWGYTF
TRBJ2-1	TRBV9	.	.	TGTGCCAGCAGCGTAGGAGCGGGTACCATGAATGAGCAGTTCTTC	CASSVGAGTMNEQFF
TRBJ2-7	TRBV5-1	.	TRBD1	TGCGCCAGCAGCTTGCCGGCAGACAGGGAGTATTTCAACGAGCAGTACTTC	CASSLPADREYFNEQYF
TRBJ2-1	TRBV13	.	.	TGTGCCAGCAGCTCCCGCGGCAGGGAAACGGATGAGCAGTTCTTC	CASSSRGRETDEQFF
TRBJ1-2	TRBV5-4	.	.	TGTGCCAGCAGCGGAACTTGGGGGTATGGCTACACCTTC	CASSGTWGYGYTF
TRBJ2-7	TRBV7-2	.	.	TGTGCCAGCAGCCCTCCCCACAGGGTCTACGAGCAGTACTTC	CASSPPHRVYEQYF
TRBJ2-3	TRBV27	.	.	TGTGCCAGCAGTTGGGGACGCCAAACAGATACGCAGTATTTT	CASSWGRQTDTQYF
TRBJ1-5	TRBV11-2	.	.	TGTGCCAGCAGCTTGGGGGCAGGGCAGCCCCAGCATTTT	CASSLGAGQPQHF
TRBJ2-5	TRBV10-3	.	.	TGTGCCATCGGACCTGACCAAGAGACCCAGTACTTC	CAIGPDQETQYF
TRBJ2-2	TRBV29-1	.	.	TGCAGCGTTGCCAGCCCGAACACCGGGGAGCTGTTTTTT	CSVASPNTGELFF
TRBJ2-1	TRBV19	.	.	TGTGCCAGTAGTATGTGGGACAATGAGCAGTTCTTC	CASSMWDNEQFF
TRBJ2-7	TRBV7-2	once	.	TGTGCCAGCAGCCATAACAGAGGCGGCGGGGACTACGAGCAGTACTTC	CASSHNRGGGDYEQYF
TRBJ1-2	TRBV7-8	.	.	TGTGCCAGCAGCCCCCCGCCTGGCAGAAACTATGGCTACACCTTC	CASSPPPGRNYGYTF
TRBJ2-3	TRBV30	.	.	TGTGCCTGGAGCGGGGAGTTCACAGATACGCAGTATTTT	CAWSGEFTDTQYF
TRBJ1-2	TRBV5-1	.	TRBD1	TGCGCCAGCAGCCTGGGGGGACAGGTTAGTGGCTACACCTTC	CASSLGGQVSGYTF
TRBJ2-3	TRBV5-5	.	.	TGTGCCAGCAGCTTTCTACTAGATACGCAGTATTTT	CASSFLLDTQYF
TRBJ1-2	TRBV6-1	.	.	TGTGCCAGCAGTGTCAATAGGGGAGGCACCTTC	CASSVNRGGTF
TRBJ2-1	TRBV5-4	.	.	TGTGCCAGCAGGCGGCAGGATGGGAGCTCCTACAATGAGCAGTTCTTC	CASRRQDGSSYNEQFF
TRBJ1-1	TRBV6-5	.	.	TGTGCCAGCAGTTACACCACTTATAACACTGAAGCTTTCTTT	CASSYTTYNTEAFF
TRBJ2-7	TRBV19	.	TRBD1	TGTGCCAGTAGTTCGACCTTACTAGGGACAGGTTCTTCCTACGAGCAGTACTTC	CASSSTLLGTGSSYEQYF
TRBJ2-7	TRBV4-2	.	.	TGTGCCAGCAGCCAAGAAGGGAGTCTAACCTACGAGCAGTACTTC	CASSQEGSLTYEQYF
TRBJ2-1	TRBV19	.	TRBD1	TGTGCCAGTACTGCCGGGACAGGGGGCTACAATGAGCAGTTCTTC	CASTAGTGGYNEQFF
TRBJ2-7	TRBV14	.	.	TGTGCCAGCAGTCAAAACTGGGAGCAGTACTTC	CASSQNWEQYF
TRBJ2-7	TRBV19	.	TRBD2	TGTGCCAGTAGTACCGGGACTAGCGGGAAAGAGCAGTACTTC	CASSTGTSGKEQYF
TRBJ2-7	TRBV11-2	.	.	TGTGCCAGCGCCCAGGGTCTCCCCTACGAGCAGTACTTC	CASAQGLPYEQYF
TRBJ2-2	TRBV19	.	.	TGTGCCAGTACAAAGGTGCGTCAGGGAGCCACCGGGGAGCTGTTTTTT	CASTKVRQGATGELFF
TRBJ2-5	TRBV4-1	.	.	TGCGCCAGCAGCCAGAGTCCCCACCAAGAGACCCAGTACTTC	CASSQSPHQETQYF
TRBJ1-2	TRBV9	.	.	TGTGCCAGCAGCGTAGCCGGTACAGGTGGCTACACCTTC	CASSVAGTGGYTF
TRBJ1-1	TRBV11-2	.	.	TGTGCCAGCAGCTTAGGTGATTTTGAAGCTTTCTTT	CASSLGDFEAFF
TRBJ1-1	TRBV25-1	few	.	TGTGCCAGCAGTGAGGGGAACACTGAAGCTTTCTTT	CASSEGNTEAFF
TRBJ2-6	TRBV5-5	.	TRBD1	TGTGCCAGCAGCTTCGACAGGGGTGGGGCCAACGTCCTGACTTTC	CASSFDRGGANVLTF
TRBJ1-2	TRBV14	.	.	TGTGCCAGCAGCGCAGGATCGAACTATGGCTACACCTTC	CASSAGSNYGYTF
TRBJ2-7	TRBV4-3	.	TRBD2	TGCGCCAGCAGCCAAGATCGGACTAGCGGGGGGGTTTCGCAGTACTTC	CASSQDRTSGGVSQYF
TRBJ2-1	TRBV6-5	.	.	TGTGCCAGCAGGCTGGGCGCCCACAATGAGCAGTTCTTC	CASRLGAHNEQFF
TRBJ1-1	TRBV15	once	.	TGTGCCACCAGCAACGGTTGGGGTCGTAGTGAAGCTTTCTTT	CATSNGWGRSEAFF
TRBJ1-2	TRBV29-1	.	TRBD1	TGCAGCGTTGAGGGACAGGGCTATGGCTACACCTTC	CSVEGQGYGYTF